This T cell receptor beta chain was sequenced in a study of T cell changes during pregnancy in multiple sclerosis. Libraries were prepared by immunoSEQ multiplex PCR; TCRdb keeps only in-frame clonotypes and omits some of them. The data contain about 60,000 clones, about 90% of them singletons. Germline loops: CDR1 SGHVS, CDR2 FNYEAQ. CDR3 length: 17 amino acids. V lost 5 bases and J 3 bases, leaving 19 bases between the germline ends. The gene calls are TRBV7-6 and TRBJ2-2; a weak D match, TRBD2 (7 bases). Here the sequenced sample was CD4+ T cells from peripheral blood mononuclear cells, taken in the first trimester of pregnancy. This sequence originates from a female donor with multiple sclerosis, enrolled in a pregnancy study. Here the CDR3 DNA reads TGTGCCAGCAGCCGCCGACGCGGGGGCGGGGACACCGGGGAGCTGTTTTTT. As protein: CASSRRRGGGDTGELFF.